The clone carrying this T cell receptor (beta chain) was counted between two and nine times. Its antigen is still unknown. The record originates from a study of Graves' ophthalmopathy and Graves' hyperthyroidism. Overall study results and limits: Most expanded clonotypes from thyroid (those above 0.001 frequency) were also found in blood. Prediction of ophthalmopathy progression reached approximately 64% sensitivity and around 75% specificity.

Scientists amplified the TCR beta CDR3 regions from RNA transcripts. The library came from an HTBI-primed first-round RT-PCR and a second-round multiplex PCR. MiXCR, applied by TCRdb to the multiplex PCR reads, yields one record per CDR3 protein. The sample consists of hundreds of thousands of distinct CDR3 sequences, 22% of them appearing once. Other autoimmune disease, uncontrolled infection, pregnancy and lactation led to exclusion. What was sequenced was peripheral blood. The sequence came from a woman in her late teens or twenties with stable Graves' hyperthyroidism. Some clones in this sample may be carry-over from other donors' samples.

CDR3 sequence (DNA): TGCAGCGTTGAGACCGATGGTAATCAGCCCCAGCATTTT. The encoded protein is CSVETDGNQPQHF. The V and J genes are TRBV29-1 and TRBJ1-5, with D hard to call. V was pared by 3 bases and J by 4 bases, with 10 bases between. There are 13 residues in the CDR3. Germline V lookup: CDR1 SQVTM, CDR2 ANQGSEA.